The TCR beta chain described here comes from a study of glioma-infiltrating T cells after dendritic cell vaccination. Across the study: Dendritic cell vaccination trial patients had either newly diagnosed or recurrent glioblastoma. The vaccine used monocyte-derived dendritic cells pulsed overnight with autologous tumor lysate.

Some clones are missing from TCRdb's copy, which holds only in-frame ones; the method was immunoSEQ multiplex PCR. The sample includes about 82,000 clones, 70% to 90% of them seen just once. V gave up 4 bases and J gave up 5 bases; unmatched junction bases: 7. The CDR3 spans 16 residues. Germline V gene data show CDR1 as SGHRS and CDR2 as YFSETQ. Selection required adequate fresh-frozen tumor tissue plus more than two years' survival data. All glioblastoma patients lacked an isocitrate dehydrogenase mutation. The sequences come from blood, collected before dendritic cell vaccination. The TCR originated in a human donor with glioblastoma. The gene calls are TRBV5-1 and TRBJ2-1; 12 bases fit TRBD2. The CDR3 sequence is CASSRTSGVGHNEQFF. As DNA, the CDR3 is TGCGCCAGCAGCAGGACTAGCGGGGTGGGTCACAATGAGCAGTTCTTC.